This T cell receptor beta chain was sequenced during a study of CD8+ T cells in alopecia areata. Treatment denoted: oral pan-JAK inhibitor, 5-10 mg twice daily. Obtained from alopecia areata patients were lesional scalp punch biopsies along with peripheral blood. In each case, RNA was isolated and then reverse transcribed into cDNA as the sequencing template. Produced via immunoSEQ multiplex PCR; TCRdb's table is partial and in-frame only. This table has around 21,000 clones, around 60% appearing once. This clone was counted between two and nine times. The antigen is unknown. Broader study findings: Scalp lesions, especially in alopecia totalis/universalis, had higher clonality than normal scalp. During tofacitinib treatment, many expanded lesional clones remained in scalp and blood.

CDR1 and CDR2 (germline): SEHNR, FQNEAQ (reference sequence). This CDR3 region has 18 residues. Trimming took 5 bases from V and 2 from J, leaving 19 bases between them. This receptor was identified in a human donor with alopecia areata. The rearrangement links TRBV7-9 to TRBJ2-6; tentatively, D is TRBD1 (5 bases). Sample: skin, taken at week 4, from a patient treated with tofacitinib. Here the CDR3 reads CASSPPRGRVPGANVLTF. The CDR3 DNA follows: TGTGCCAGCAGCCCGCCCCGCGGCAGGGTCCCTGGGGCCAACGTCCTGACTTTC.